This T cell receptor beta chain was sequenced during a study of blood T cell repertoires in COVID-19. Study at large: Samples representing acute and convalescent COVID-19 were sourced from the United States, Italy and Spain. PBMCs, B-cell-depleted T cells, or T cells provided the cDNA or gDNA that made up the material.

In the authors' methods: Scientists estimated how many nucleated cells there were by amplifying reference gene primers. TCRdb keeps only in-frame clones here, not all; method: immunoSEQ multiplex PCR. Clone size and the V and J calls come from that table; the DNA yielded D and trimming. The sample consists of 220,000 or so clones, 70% to 85% of them appearing once. Germline V CDR1 and CDR2: SGHTA, FQGNSA. The ends lost 5 bases at V and 4 bases at J; junction bases unmatched: 5. CDR3 length: 14 residues. Which cohort a participant joined came from the clinical history participants gave. Sample: PBMCs or T cells enriched from blood (not recorded which). The chain links TRBV7-2 to TRBJ2-5; the match to TRBD1 covers 9 bases. The source of this sequence is a woman aged 55-69 years who had recovered from COVID-19. The CDR3 DNA follows: TGTGCCAGCAGCCCGGGGGACAGGGTAGAGACCCAGTACTTC. It specifies CASSPGDRVETQYF.